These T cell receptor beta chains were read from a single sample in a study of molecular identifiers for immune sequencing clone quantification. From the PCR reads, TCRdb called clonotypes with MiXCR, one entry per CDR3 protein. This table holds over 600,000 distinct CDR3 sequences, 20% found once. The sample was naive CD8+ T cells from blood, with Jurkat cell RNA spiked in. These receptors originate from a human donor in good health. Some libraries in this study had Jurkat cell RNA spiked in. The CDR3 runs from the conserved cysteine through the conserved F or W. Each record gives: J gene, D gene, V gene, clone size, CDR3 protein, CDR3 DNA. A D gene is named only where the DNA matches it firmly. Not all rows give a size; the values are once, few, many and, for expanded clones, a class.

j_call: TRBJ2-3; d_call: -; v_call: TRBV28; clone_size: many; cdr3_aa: CASSFTGHTPTDTQYF; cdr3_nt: TGTGCCAGCAGTTTTACCGGGCACACCCCCACAGATACGCAGTATTTT
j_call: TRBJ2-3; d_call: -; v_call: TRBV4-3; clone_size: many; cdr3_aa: CASSHSKGTDTQYF; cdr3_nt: TGCGCCAGCAGCCATTCCAAGGGCACAGATACGCAGTATTTT
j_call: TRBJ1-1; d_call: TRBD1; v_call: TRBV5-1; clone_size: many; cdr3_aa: CASSTQGGTEAFF; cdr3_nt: TGCGCCAGCAGTACCCAGGGGGGGACTGAAGCTTTCTTT
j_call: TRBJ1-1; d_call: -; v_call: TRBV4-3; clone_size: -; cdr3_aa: CASSQERRGAGTEAFF; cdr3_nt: TGCGCCAGCAGCCAAGAACGGCGGGGAGCAGGGACTGAAGCTTTCTTT
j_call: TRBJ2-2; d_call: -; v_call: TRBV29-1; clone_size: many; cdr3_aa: CSVEGWSGEAGELFF; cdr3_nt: TGCAGCGTTGAGGGGTGGTCAGGGGAGGCCGGGGAGCTGTTTTTT
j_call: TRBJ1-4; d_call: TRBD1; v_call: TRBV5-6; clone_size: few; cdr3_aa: CASSLWQGEEKLFF; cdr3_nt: TGTGCCAGCAGCTTGTGGCAGGGGGAGGAAAAACTGTTTTTT
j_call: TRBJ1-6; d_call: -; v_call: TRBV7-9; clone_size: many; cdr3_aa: CASSLVVRGDSPLHF; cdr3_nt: TGTGCCAGCAGCTTAGTCGTACGGGGGGATTCACCCCTCCACTTT
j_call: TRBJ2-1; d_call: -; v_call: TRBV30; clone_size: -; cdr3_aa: CAWIPGPPWGNEQFF; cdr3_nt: TGTGCCTGGATCCCCGGCCCTCCCTGGGGAAATGAGCAGTTCTTC
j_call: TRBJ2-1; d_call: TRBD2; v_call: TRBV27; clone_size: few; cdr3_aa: CASSTSGGYRNEQFF; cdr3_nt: TGTGCCAGCAGCACTAGCGGAGGGTATAGAAATGAGCAGTTCTTC
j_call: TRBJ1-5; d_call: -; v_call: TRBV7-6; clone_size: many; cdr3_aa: CASSGGGYQPQHF; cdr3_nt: TGTGCCAGCAGCGGCGGGGGGTATCAGCCCCAGCATTTT
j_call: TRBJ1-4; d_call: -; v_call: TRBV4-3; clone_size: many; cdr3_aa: CASSQTNFNEKLFF; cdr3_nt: TGCGCCAGCAGCCAGACGAACTTTAATGAAAAACTGTTTTTT